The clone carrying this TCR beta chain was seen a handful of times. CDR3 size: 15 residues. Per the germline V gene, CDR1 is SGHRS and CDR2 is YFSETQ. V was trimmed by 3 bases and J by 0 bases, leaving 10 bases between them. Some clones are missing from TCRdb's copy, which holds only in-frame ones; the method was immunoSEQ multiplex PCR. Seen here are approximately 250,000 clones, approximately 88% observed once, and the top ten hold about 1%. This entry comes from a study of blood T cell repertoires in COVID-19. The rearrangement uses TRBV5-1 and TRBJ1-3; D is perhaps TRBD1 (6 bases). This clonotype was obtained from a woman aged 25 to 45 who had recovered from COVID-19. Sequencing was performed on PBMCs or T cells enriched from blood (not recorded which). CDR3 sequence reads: CASSSGQSSGNTIYF. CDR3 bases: TGCGCCAGCAGCTCCGGACAGAGCTCTGGAAACACCATATATTTT. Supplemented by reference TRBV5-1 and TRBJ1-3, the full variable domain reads KAGVTQTPRYLIKTRGQQVTLSCSPISGHRSVSWYQQTPGQGLQFLFEYFSETQRNKGNFPGRFSGRQFSNSRSEMNVSTLELGDSALYLCASSSGQSSGNTIYFGEGSWLTVV.